Below, 19 T cell receptor beta chains from the same sample are listed, as sequenced in a study of cytomegalovirus exposure and HLA in healthy donors. The study ran its PCR with 60 Vbeta and 13 Jbeta primers. The method was immunoSEQ multiplex PCR; TCRdb's version includes in-frame clones alone and lacks a portion of them. The sample has some 140,000 clones, 65% to 80% seen once. Sample: PBMCs. Receptors were obtained from a middle-aged woman in good health and CMV-seronegative.

The gene calls are TRBV5-1 and TRBJ2-1; maybe TRBD2 (5 bases). V lost 5 bases and J 6 bases, leaving 18 bases between the germline ends. The CDR3 length is 15 residues. The germline gives CDR1 SGHRS, CDR2 YFSETQ. The CDR3 sequence is CASRSVGKVSNEQFF. DNA of the CDR3: TGCGCCAGCAGAAGTGTCGGGAAGGTGTCCAATGAGCAGTTCTTC.

The V and J genes are TRBV5-1 and TRBJ2-7, with TRBD2 matching 11 bases. Germline V CDR1 and CDR2: SGHRS, YFSETQ. The CDR3 is made up of 16 amino acids. With 0 bases clipped from V and 7 bases from J, the junction kept 9 bases outside the gene matches. CDR3 sequence (DNA): TGCGCCAGCAGCTTGGTGTTAGCGGGAGGGCCGGGGGAGCAGTACTTC. As protein: CASSLVLAGGPGEQYF.

The rearrangement links TRBV5-4 to TRBJ2-3, with 9 bases that match TRBD2. The CDR3 totals 13 residues. J gave up 6 bases and V 9 bases, and 8 bases lay outside the gene matches. Per the germline V gene, CDR1 is SGHNT and CDR2 is YYREEE (reference sequence). The CDR3 here is CATRGGGADTQYF. In nucleotides, the CDR3 is TGTGCCACGCGGGGCGGGGGGGCGGATACGCAGTATTTT.

The chain recombines TRBV4-2 with TRBJ2-3; the match to TRBD2 covers 8 bases. Germline CDR1 and CDR2: LGHNA and YNFKEQ. V was clipped by 6 bases and J by 0 bases; unmatched bases: 8. The CDR3 has 16 amino acids. CDR3 coding DNA: TGTGCCAGCAGGTATACTAGCGGAACTAGCACAGATACGCAGTATTTT. This codes for CASRYTSGTSTDTQYF.

The chain combines TRBV6-1 with TRBJ2-7, with D tentatively TRBD1 (5 bases). The CDR3 length is 15 residues. CDR1 is MNHNS and CDR2 is SASEGT in the germline V gene. Deletions cut 7 bases from V and 7 bases from J, with 23 bases between. CDR3 nucleotide sequence: TGTGCCAGCACGATAGATAGGGGCAGCCCCTCGGAGCAGTACTTC. It codes for CASTIDRGSPSEQYF.

This clone has a handful of counts. V is TRBV5-1 and J is TRBJ2-3; 7 nucleotides line up with TRBD2. V lost 3 bases to trimming and J lost 4 bases; unmatched junction nucleotides: 5. Germline CDR1 is SGHRS and CDR2 is YFSETQ. The CDR3 extends over 14 amino acids. This CDR3 is CASSSGLRPDTQYF. The DNA for the CDR3 is TGCGCCAGCAGCTCGGGACTACGTCCAGATACGCAGTATTTT.

The chain links TRBV7-9 to TRBJ1-1; D unclear. CDR1 and CDR2 from the germline V gene are SEHNR and FQNEAQ (reference sequence). V lost 5 bases and J 1 base, leaving 8 bases between the germline ends. The CDR3 spans 13 residues. The CDR3 sequence is CASSTQSNTEAFF. DNA for the CDR3: TGTGCCAGCAGCACCCAGTCGAACACTGAAGCTTTCTTT.

The J gene is TRBJ1-1, the V gene TRBV11-3; D gene ambiguous. CDR3 length equals 14 residues. V was shortened by 5 bases and J by 1 base, with 11 bases between the two germline ends. Germline CDR1 reads SGHNT; CDR2 reads YENEEA. The chain's CDR3 is CASSLDGENTEAFF. Here the CDR3 DNA reads TGTGCCAGCAGCCTGGACGGGGAGAACACTGAAGCTTTCTTT.

The V call is TRBV5-4, the J call TRBJ2-1, with 12 positions matching TRBD2. The V and J ends lost 4 bases and 7 bases, in that order; junction bases with no gene match: 6. This CDR3 is 15 amino acids long. Per germline, CDR1 SGHNT and CDR2 YYREEE (reference sequence). The CDR3 region has the DNA TGTGCCAGCAGCGGGCGGACTAGCGGGAAAAATGAGCAGTTCTTC. The encoded protein is CASSGRTSGKNEQFF.

This chain connects TRBV7-9 to TRBJ1-6, with 9 bases lining up with TRBD1. The CDR3 extends over 15 amino acids. V was clipped by 4 bases and J by 16 bases; unmatched bases: 14. Germline V gene lookup returns CDR1 SEHNR and CDR2 FQNEAQ (reference sequence). The CDR3 protein is CASSSQGADQTLLHF. CDR3 sequence (DNA): TGTGCCAGCAGCTCACAGGGGGCTGACCAAACCTTACTCCACTTT.

The chain employs TRBV6-5 and TRBJ1-1; D perhaps matches TRBD1 (5 bases). The CDR3 sequence is 12 residues long. CDR1 and CDR2 from the germline V gene are MNHEY and SVGAGI. V was trimmed by 6 bases and J by 7 bases, leaving 12 bases between them. CDR3 nucleotide sequence: TGTGCCAGCAGCCGACGGGGACTTGAAGCTTTCTTT. It codes for CASSRRGLEAFF.

On this clone itself: A read error may produce the germline difference seen at one junction end. The chain has TRBV29-1 and TRBJ2-1; possibly TRBD1 for D (6 bases). Germline V CDR1 and CDR2: SQVTM, ANQGSEA. There are 12 residues in the CDR3. The CDR3 loop reads CSVRTAYNGQFF. The DNA of the CDR3 is TGCAGCGTACGGACAGCCTACAATGGGCAGTTCTTC.

The chain couples TRBV5-6 to TRBJ1-2; TRBD1 matches 7 bases. The germline V gene has CDR1 SGHDT and CDR2 YYEEEE. The J segment lost 7 bases and the V segment lost 3 bases, leaving 6 bases of the junction unmatched. The CDR3 loop spans 13 amino acids. The CDR3 sequence: CASSYRGSRGYTF. The CDR3 bases are TGTGCCAGCAGCTACAGGGGATCTCGTGGCTACACCTTC.

The chain couples TRBV28 to TRBJ2-7; the D is unclear. The CDR3 spans 15 residues. Germline loops: CDR1 MDHEN, CDR2 SYDVKM. Trimming took off 1 base at V and 0 bases at J, with 10 bases between the two ends. CDR3 loop: CASSLFGGSSYEQYF. The CDR3 DNA sequence: TGTGCCAGCAGTTTATTTGGCGGATCCTCCTACGAGCAGTACTTC.

The rearrangement links TRBV5-1 to TRBJ2-1; 11 positions match TRBD2. Germline V gene sequence: CDR1 SGHRS, CDR2 YFSETQ. This CDR3 spans 15 amino acids. J gave up 5 bases and V 4 bases, and 5 bases lay outside the gene matches. CDR3 sequence (DNA): TGCGCCAGCAGCCCCGGGACTAGCGGAAACAATGAGCAGTTCTTC. It is translated as CASSPGTSGNNEQFF.

V and J are TRBV6-6 and TRBJ1-5, with 9 bases matching TRBD1. V lost 1 base, J lost 2 bases, and 3 bases stayed unmatched. From germline, CDR1 is MNHNY and CDR2 SVGAGI (reference sequence). The CDR3 contains 16 residues. CDR3 sequence: CASSYWGQGRNQPQHF. In DNA, the CDR3 is TGTGCCAGCAGTTACTGGGGACAGGGCCGCAATCAGCCCCAGCATTTT.

This clone was observed a single time. This chain joins TRBV2 and TRBJ2-7, with 7 bases lining up with TRBD1. The CDR3 is 12 residues long. In germline, CDR1 is SNHLY, CDR2 FYNNEI. V lost 6 bases, J lost 6 bases, and 5 bases stayed unmatched. The CDR3 sequence: CASRDDRVEQYF. In nucleotides, the CDR3 is TGTGCCAGCAGGGACGACAGGGTCGAGCAGTACTTC.

The J gene is TRBJ2-7, the V gene TRBV5-1; TRBD1 matches 8 bases. Germline lookup yields CDR1 SGHRS and CDR2 YFSETQ. V gave up 0 bases and J gave up 5 bases; unmatched junction bases: 13. The CDR3 runs to 17 residues. This CDR3 reads CASSLGWGRGRKNEQYF. In DNA form, the CDR3 reads TGCGCCAGCAGCTTGGGATGGGGCAGGGGGCGCAAGAACGAGCAGTACTTC.

The chain couples TRBV11-2 to TRBJ1-4; 7 bases are shared with TRBD1. V trimming: 0 bases; J trimming: 12 bases; junction bases outside the gene matches: 4. CDR1 and CDR2 (germline): SGHAT, FQNNGV. This CDR3 spans 13 amino acids. This CDR3 is CASSLDGQGELFF. The CDR3 DNA follows: TGTGCCAGCAGCTTAGATGGTCAGGGGGAACTGTTTTTT.